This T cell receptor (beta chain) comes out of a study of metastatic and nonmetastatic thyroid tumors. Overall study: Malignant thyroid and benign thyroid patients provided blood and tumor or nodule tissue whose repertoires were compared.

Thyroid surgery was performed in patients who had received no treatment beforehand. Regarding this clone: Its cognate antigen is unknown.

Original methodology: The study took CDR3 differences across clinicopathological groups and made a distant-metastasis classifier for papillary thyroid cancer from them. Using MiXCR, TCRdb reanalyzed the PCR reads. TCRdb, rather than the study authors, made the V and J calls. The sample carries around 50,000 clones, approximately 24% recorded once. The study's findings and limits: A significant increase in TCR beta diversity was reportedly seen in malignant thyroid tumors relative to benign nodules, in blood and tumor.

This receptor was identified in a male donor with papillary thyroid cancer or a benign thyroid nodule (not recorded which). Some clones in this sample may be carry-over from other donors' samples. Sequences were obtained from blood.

Here the CDR3 DNA reads TGTGCCAGCAGTGAAGACGGGTCGGGTCAGCCCCAGCATTTT. It specifies CASSEDGSGQPQHF. V and J are TRBV2 and TRBJ1-5; no clear D gene. There are 14 residues in the CDR3. Germline CDR1 is SNHLY and CDR2 is FYNNEI. V was clipped by 1 base and J by 6 bases, with 10 bases between them.